This is a list of T cell receptor beta chains from one sample in a study of T cell responses to AZD1222 COVID-19 vaccine. Profiled with immunoSEQ multiplex PCR; TCRdb holds only in-frame clones, not every one. The sample shows roughly 99,000 clones, 80% to 95% of them seen only once. Sequenced here: peripheral blood, sampled 28 days after the second AZD1222 dose. These receptor sequences come from an adult who received the AZD1222 COVID-19 vaccine. The CDR3 runs from the conserved cysteine through the conserved F or W. The D gene is left open where the match is weak. Clone size is stated in some rows and not others, as once, few, many or a class when expanded.

-	-	13	TRBJ1-2	TRBV11-2	CASSSRLLGGYTF	TGTGCCAGCAGCAGCCGCTTATTGGGCGGCTACACCTTC
-	-	15	TRBJ1-2	TRBV14	CASSQEEQKYYGYTF	TGTGCCAGCAGCCAAGAGGAACAGAAGTACTATGGCTACACCTTC
-	TRBD1	14	TRBJ2-2	TRBV9	CASSSRTGGNELFF	TGTGCCAGCAGCTCCCGGACAGGGGGAAATGAGCTGTTTTTT
-	-	10	TRBJ1-2	TRBV20-1	CSASGGSYTF	TGCAGTGCATCTGGTGGAAGCTACACCTTC
-	-	14	TRBJ1-1	TRBV3-1/TRBV3-2	CASSPGRLNTEAFF	TGTGCCAGCAGCCCCGGACGGCTGAACACTGAAGCTTTCTTT
-	-	16	TRBJ1-1	TRBV5-1	CASSPTGRGLNTEAFF	TGCGCCAGCAGCCCGACAGGAAGGGGCTTAAACACTGAAGCTTTCTTT
-	-	13	TRBJ1-1	TRBV7-8	CASALQWRTEAFF	TGTGCCAGCGCCTTACAGTGGCGCACTGAAGCTTTCTTT
-	TRBD2	14	TRBJ2-5	TRBV4-1	CASSQAAGVETQYF	TGCGCCAGCAGCCAAGCGGCGGGGGTGGAGACCCAGTACTTC
few	-	14	TRBJ1-1	TRBV27	CASSLEAGNTEAFF	TGTGCCAGCAGTTTAGAGGCGGGGAACACTGAAGCTTTCTTT
-	-	11	TRBJ1-1	TRBV28	CASSHITEAFF	TGTGCCAGCAGTCATATCACTGAAGCTTTCTTT
-	-	14	TRBJ1-5	TRBV6-2/TRBV6-3	CASSYGGSNQPQHF	TGTGCCAGCAGTTATGGAGGGAGCAATCAGCCCCAGCATTTT
-	-	13	TRBJ1-2	TRBV18	CASSHRDGYGYTF	TGTGCCAGCTCGCACCGGGACGGCTATGGCTACACCTTC
-	-	14	TRBJ2-7	TRBV13	CASSSYRVGYEQYF	TGTGCCAGCAGCTCCTACAGGGTCGGCTACGAGCAGTACTTC
-	-	11	TRBJ2-3	TRBV20-1	CSARIADTQYF	TGCAGTGCTAGAATCGCAGATACGCAGTATTTT
-	-	15	TRBJ2-7	TRBV11-2	CASSLNRDGTYEQYF	TGTGCCAGCAGCTTAAACAGGGACGGAACCTACGAGCAGTACTTC
-	TRBD2	14	TRBJ2-7	TRBV19	CASSPLAGQYEQYF	TGTGCCAGTAGCCCACTAGCGGGGCAATACGAGCAGTACTTC
-	TRBD1	14	TRBJ1-1	TRBV5-1	CASSGGQGGAEAFF	TGCGCCAGCAGCGGCGGACAGGGGGGCGCTGAAGCTTTCTTT
-	-	13	TRBJ1-2	TRBV5-1	CASRSGDSYGYTF	TGCGCCAGCAGGTCGGGGGATTCCTATGGCTACACCTTC
-	TRBD1	17	TRBJ1-4	TRBV2	CASSSGDRVATNEKLFF	TGTGCCAGCAGTAGTGGGGACAGGGTTGCAACTAATGAAAAACTGTTTTTT
-	TRBD2	15	TRBJ2-7	TRBV9	CASSVGPSGTYEQYF	TGTGCCAGCAGCGTAGGGCCTAGCGGGACCTACGAGCAGTACTTC
-	TRBD2	15	TRBJ2-2	TRBV7-2	CASSFTSGLSGELFF	TGTGCCAGCAGCTTTACTAGCGGACTCTCCGGGGAGCTGTTTTTT
few	-	16	TRBJ1-4	TRBV19	CASTAGGAATNEKLFF	TGTGCCAGTACCGCGGGGGGGGCTGCAACTAATGAAAAACTGTTTTTT
-	TRBD2	17	TRBJ2-5	TRBV19	CASSVASGRAGRETQYF	TGTGCCAGTAGTGTGGCTAGCGGGAGGGCCGGGCGAGAGACCCAGTACTTC
-	TRBD2	16	TRBJ2-1	TRBV5-4	CASSSRLAGGPDEQFF	TGTGCCAGCAGCTCCCGACTAGCGGGGGGGCCCGATGAGCAGTTCTTC
once	-	13	TRBJ2-5	TRBV12-3/TRBV12-4	CASSLAGGETQYF	TGTGCCAGCAGTTTAGCCGGGGGCGAGACCCAGTACTTC
-	-	14	TRBJ1-6	TRBV30	CAWSVRAGNSPLHF	TGTGCCTGGAGTGTGAGGGCGGGGAATTCACCCCTCCACTTT
-	TRBD1	14	TRBJ1-1	TRBV10-2	CASSGQGRGTEAFF	TGCGCCAGCTCCGGACAGGGAAGGGGCACTGAAGCTTTCTTT
once	TRBD1	16	TRBJ1-4	TRBV5-1	CASSFGQGTTNEKLFF	TGCGCCAGCAGCTTCGGACAGGGAACAACTAATGAAAAACTGTTTTTT
-	-	14	TRBJ1-5	TRBV19	CASSPDGYNQPQHF	TGTGCCAGTAGTCCGGACGGATACAATCAGCCCCAGCATTTT
-	TRBD1	14	TRBJ1-2	TRBV28	CASSSRGRVSGYTF	TGTGCCAGCAGCTCCAGGGGGCGCGTGAGCGGCTACACCTTC
-	-	16	TRBJ1-2	TRBV6-5	CASSYAGTRAKYGYTF	TGTGCCAGCAGCTACGCCGGGACAAGGGCAAAGTATGGCTACACCTTC
-	-	15	TRBJ1-1	TRBV28	CASNSGGGVNTEAFF	TGTGCCAGCAACTCTGGCGGGGGAGTGAACACTGAAGCTTTCTTT
-	TRBD1	15	TRBJ1-5	TRBV28	CATQAQGVGNQPQHF	TGTGCCACCCAGGCACAGGGGGTAGGTAATCAGCCCCAGCATTTT
-	-	15	TRBJ1-2	TRBV11-2	CASSLDSVPNYGYTF	TGTGCCAGCAGCTTAGACAGCGTTCCTAACTATGGCTACACCTTC
-	-	13	TRBJ2-7	TRBV19	CASSITPGYEQYF	TGTGCCAGTAGTATAACGCCAGGGTACGAGCAGTACTTC
-	-	13	TRBJ2-3	TRBV5-1	CASSSRYRDTQYF	TGCGCCAGCAGCTCCCGTTATCGGGATACGCAGTATTTT
-	TRBD2	15	TRBJ2-7	TRBV28	CASSPIFTSGYEQYF	TGTGCCAGCAGTCCGATATTTACTAGCGGCTACGAGCAGTACTTC
once	-	13	TRBJ1-2	TRBV28	CASSLSDSYGYTF	TGTGCCAGCAGTTTATCTGACAGCTATGGCTACACCTTC
-	-	12	TRBJ1-1	TRBV7-9	CASSEGQTKAFF	TGTGCCAGCAGCGAAGGACAGACTAAAGCTTTCTTT
once	-	14	TRBJ2-3	TRBV24-1	CATSDSGSTNTQYF	TGTGCCACCAGTGACTCCGGGAGTACGAATACGCAGTATTTT
-	-	16	TRBJ2-1	TRBV6-5	CASSSRGAASYNEQFF	TGTGCCAGCAGTTCCCGAGGGGCAGCCTCCTACAATGAGCAGTTCTTC
-	-	13	TRBJ1-1	TRBV30	CAWSNFPGAEAFF	TGTGCCTGGTCTAACTTCCCAGGGGCTGAAGCTTTCTTT